This is a list of T cell receptor beta chains from one sample in a study of blood T cells in healthy people across ages. MiXCR was run by TCRdb on the 5' RACE reads, yielding one entry per CDR3 protein. The sample shows 700,000 to 800,000 distinct CDR3 sequences, roughly 47% of them seen only once. What was sequenced was blood. The receptor source for this set is a woman aged 55-69 years in good health. Each CDR3 is given with its conserved first and last residue. A D gene is named only where the DNA matches it firmly. Clone size is shown for a subset of rows, as once, few, many or a class of expanded clone.

D gene	V gene	clone size	J gene	CDR3 DNA	CDR3 protein
-	TRBV20-1	-	TRBJ2-7	TGCAGTGCCCTCGGAGGGGGGGTCAACGAGCAGTACTTC	CSALGGGVNEQYF
TRBD1	TRBV5-1	-	TRBJ1-6	TGCGCCAGCAGCTTGGGGGACAGTGTTAATTCACCCCTCCACTTT	CASSLGDSVNSPLHF
TRBD1	TRBV10-3	few	TRBJ1-1	TGTGCCATCAGCGCACGGACAGGGGACGAAGCTTTCTTT	CAISARTGDEAFF
-	TRBV6-5	-	TRBJ1-2	TGTGCCAGCAGATACGGGACTTCCCATGGCTACACCTTC	CASRYGTSHGYTF
TRBD2	TRBV28	-	TRBJ2-3	TGTGCCAGCAGACCCGGGGGGGGGCACACAGATACGCAGTATTTT	CASRPGGGHTDTQYF
-	TRBV9	-	TRBJ2-1	TGTGCCAGCAGCGTAGCTCTAGCAGAAAGCTCCTACAATGAGCAGTTCTTC	CASSVALAESSYNEQFF
-	TRBV20-1	-	TRBJ1-4	TGCAGTGCTAGAGAGGGCAGGGGAACAACTAATGAAAAACTGTTTTTT	CSAREGRGTTNEKLFF
TRBD2	TRBV7-2	-	TRBJ2-7	TGTGCCAGCAGCAACCAGGGACTAGCGGGAGCTGAGGAGCAGTACTTC	CASSNQGLAGAEEQYF
-	TRBV7-9	-	TRBJ2-2	TGTGCCAGCAGCTTCCAAGGGGACACCGGGGAGCTGTTTTTT	CASSFQGDTGELFF
TRBD1	TRBV27	-	TRBJ1-2	TGTGCCAGCGCAAGGGACAGCCCTGCTAACTATGGCTACACCTTC	CASARDSPANYGYTF
-	TRBV6-1	few	TRBJ2-3	TGTGCCACCAGGCCCGGAGAAGATACGCAGTATTTT	CATRPGEDTQYF
-	TRBV3-1	-	TRBJ2-4	TGTGCCAGCAGCCCGCGGGAAAACATTCAGTACTTC	CASSPRENIQYF
-	TRBV27	few	TRBJ2-3	TGTGCCAGCAGTGTATCACCGCTAGATACGCAGTATTTT	CASSVSPLDTQYF
-	TRBV11-3	few	TRBJ2-1	TGTGCCAGCAGCTTGGCTGGACTATCCAATGAGCAGTTCTTC	CASSLAGLSNEQFF
TRBD1	TRBV11-2	-	TRBJ2-5	TGTGCCAGCAGCTTAATATTGGGGGACAGAGCTCAAGAGACCCAGTACTTC	CASSLILGDRAQETQYF
TRBD1	TRBV7-9	few	TRBJ2-7	TGTGCCAGCAGCTTCCGGGACAGGAGCCCCGTTGGGGAGCAGTACTTC	CASSFRDRSPVGEQYF
-	TRBV7-9	few	TRBJ2-5	TGTGCCGGAGCTGGGGTTGAGCAGGGGAACCAGTACTTC	CAGAGVEQGNQYF
-	TRBV12-3/TRBV12-4	few	TRBJ1-1	TGTGCCAGCACCTTGAGGACCGATGGTGAAGCTTTCTTT	CASTLRTDGEAFF
TRBD2	TRBV6-2/TRBV6-3	-	TRBJ2-7	TGTGCCAGCCTAGGACAGGTTGCGGGAGGGAGCTCCTACAATGAGCAGTACTTC	CASLGQVAGGSSYNEQYF
-	TRBV9	many	TRBJ2-7	TGTGCCAGCAGCGTAGCAGACGAGCAGTACTTC	CASSVADEQYF
TRBD1	TRBV24-1	few	TRBJ2-3	TGTGCCACCAGTGAGACGGGACAGCGCACAGATACGCAGTATTTT	CATSETGQRTDTQYF
TRBD2	TRBV4-2	few	TRBJ2-1	TGTGCCAGCAGCCAAGACTGGGCGGGAGGGTACAATGAGCAGTTCTTC	CASSQDWAGGYNEQFF
-	TRBV25-1	-	TRBJ1-2	TGTGCCAGCAGTGAGTGGCCGCAGGGCTACACCTTC	CASSEWPQGYTF
-	TRBV7-2	few	TRBJ2-7	TGTGCCAGCAGCCCTCAGTTAGACTCCTACGAGCAGTACTTC	CASSPQLDSYEQYF
TRBD1	TRBV4-3	-	TRBJ2-5	TGCGCCAGCAGCCAAGGGGGGACAGGAGGTATCGCGGAGACCCAGTACTTC	CASSQGGTGGIAETQYF
TRBD2	TRBV9	-	TRBJ2-5	TGTGCCAGCAGCGTAGAAATAGCGGGAGATTTGGGGACCCAGTACTTC	CASSVEIAGDLGTQYF
-	TRBV18	-	TRBJ2-1	TGTGCCAGCTCACCTCTCGACAGGTTCTACTACGAGCAGTTCTTC	CASSPLDRFYYEQFF
TRBD1	TRBV20-1	-	TRBJ1-6	TGCAGTGCTAAATCGTCAGGGGGAAATTCACCCCTCCACTTT	CSAKSSGGNSPLHF
-	TRBV3-1	-	TRBJ1-6	TGTGCCAGCAGCTGGACAGATGATAATTCACCCCTCCACTTT	CASSWTDDNSPLHF
-	TRBV25-1	-	TRBJ2-5	TGTGCCAGCACGGAGGGGACCCAGTACTTC	CASTEGTQYF
-	TRBV12-3/TRBV12-4	-	TRBJ2-1	TGTGCCAGCAGTTCGAACAGGGCCAACAATGAGCAGTTCTTC	CASSSNRANNEQFF
-	TRBV2	-	TRBJ2-7	TGTGCCAGCAGTGTGACAGTAGGGCAGTACTTC	CASSVTVGQYF
-	TRBV20-1	once	TRBJ2-5	TGCAGTATCCGGCAGCCCGAGGCCCAGTACTTC	CSIRQPEAQYF
TRBD2	TRBV27	few	TRBJ2-1	TGTGCCAGCAGTCCGGGACTAGCGGGGGGTGCCTACAATGAGCAGTTCTTC	CASSPGLAGGAYNEQFF
-	TRBV2	few	TRBJ1-4	TGTGCCAGCAGTACGGGGCCATCCAGGGAAAAACTGTTTTTT	CASSTGPSREKLFF
-	TRBV29-1	few	TRBJ1-1	TGCAGCGTTCGGACATGGGAGTTGAACACTGAAGCTTTCTTT	CSVRTWELNTEAFF
TRBD2	TRBV10-3	once	TRBJ2-7	TGTGCCATCAGTGCTAGCGGGAGGGCGAACGAGCAGTACTTC	CAISASGRANEQYF
-	TRBV15	few	TRBJ2-6	TGTGCCACCAGCCCGCAACGTGGCCTCGGTGGGGCCAACGTCCTGACTTTC	CATSPQRGLGGANVLTF
-	TRBV5-1	-	TRBJ2-7	TGCGCCAGCAGCTATGAGCGTGGGGGGGCCTACTACGAGCAGTACTTC	CASSYERGGAYYEQYF
TRBD1	TRBV7-9	-	TRBJ2-5	TGTGCCAGCAGCTTAGGGACGACAGGGGGCACAGGGGAGACCCAGTACTTC	CASSLGTTGGTGETQYF
-	TRBV15	once	TRBJ2-3	TGTGCCACTAGTCCGCAGGGAGGCGGGATAAATACGCAGTATTTT	CATSPQGGGINTQYF
-	TRBV18	few	TRBJ2-7	TGTGCCAGCTCACCTAAGAGCGGGCCCTACAATGAGCAGTACTTC	CASSPKSGPYNEQYF
-	TRBV12-3/TRBV12-4	many	TRBJ2-3	TGTGCCAGCAGTCCTACCCCAGATACGCAGTATTTT	CASSPTPDTQYF
-	TRBV28	-	TRBJ1-1	TGTGCCAGCGGGGAACGGGTCACGGAAGCTTTCTTT	CASGERVTEAFF
TRBD2	TRBV4-1	-	TRBJ2-3	TGCGCCAGCAGCCTCGTAGCGGGAGAAGGAGATACGCAGTATTTT	CASSLVAGEGDTQYF
TRBD1	TRBV10-3	-	TRBJ1-5	TGTGCCATCAGCCCACAGGGGAATCAGCCCCAGCATTTT	CAISPQGNQPQHF
-	TRBV29-1	-	TRBJ2-4	TGCAGCTCCATGATGCCAGGAAACATTCAGTACTTC	CSSMMPGNIQYF
TRBD1	TRBV5-1	many	TRBJ1-2	TGTGCCAGCAGCTTAGAGGGACAGGGAAATGGCTACACCTTC	CASSLEGQGNGYTF
-	TRBV6-5	few	TRBJ2-2	TGTGCCACCCCTCTGGCGGGGAACACCGGGGAGCTGTTTTTT	CATPLAGNTGELFF
-	TRBV4-2	-	TRBJ2-5	TGTGCCAGCAGCCAAGTTCGCGGGGGCCGGGAGACCCAGTACTTC	CASSQVRGGRETQYF